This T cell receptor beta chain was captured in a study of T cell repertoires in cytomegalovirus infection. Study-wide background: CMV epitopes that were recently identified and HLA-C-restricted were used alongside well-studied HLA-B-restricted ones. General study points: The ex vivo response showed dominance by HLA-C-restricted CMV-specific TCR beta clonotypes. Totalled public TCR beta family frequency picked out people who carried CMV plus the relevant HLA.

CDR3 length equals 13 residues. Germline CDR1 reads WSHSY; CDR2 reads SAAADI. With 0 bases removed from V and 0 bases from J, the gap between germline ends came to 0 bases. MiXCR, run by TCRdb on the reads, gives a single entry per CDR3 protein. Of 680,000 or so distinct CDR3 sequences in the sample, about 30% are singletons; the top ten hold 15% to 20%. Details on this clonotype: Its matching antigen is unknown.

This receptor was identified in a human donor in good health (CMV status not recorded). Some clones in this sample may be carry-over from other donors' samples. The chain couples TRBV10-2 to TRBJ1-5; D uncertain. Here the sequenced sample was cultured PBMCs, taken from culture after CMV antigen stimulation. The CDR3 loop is CASSESSNQPQHF. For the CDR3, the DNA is TGCGCCAGCAGTGAGTCTAGCAATCAGCCCCAGCATTTT.